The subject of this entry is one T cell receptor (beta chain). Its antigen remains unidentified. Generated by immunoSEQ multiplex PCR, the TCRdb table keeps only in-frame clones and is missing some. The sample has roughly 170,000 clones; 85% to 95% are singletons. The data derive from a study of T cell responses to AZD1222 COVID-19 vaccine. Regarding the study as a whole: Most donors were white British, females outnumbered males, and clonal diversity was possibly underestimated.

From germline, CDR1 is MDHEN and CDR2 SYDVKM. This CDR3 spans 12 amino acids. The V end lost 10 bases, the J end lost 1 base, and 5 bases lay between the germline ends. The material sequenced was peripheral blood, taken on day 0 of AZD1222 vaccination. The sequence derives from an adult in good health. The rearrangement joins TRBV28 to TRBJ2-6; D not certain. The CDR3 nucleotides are TGTGCCACTCGGTCTGGGGCCAACGTCCTGACTTTC. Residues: CATRSGANVLTF.